The 22 T cell receptor beta chains below come from one sample, sequenced in a study of CD8+CD57+ T cells in acquired aplastic anemia. Sequencing involved patients with CD8+CD57+ cell expansion previously shown by flow cytometry. It was genomic DNA that served as the template for profiling TCR beta VDJ and CDR3. TCRdb re-called the reads with MiXCR, one entry per CDR3 protein. The sample shows roughly 61,000 distinct CDR3 sequences, around 60% of them seen only once. The material sequenced was sorted CD4+, CD8+, or CD8+CD57+ T cells (not recorded which) from PBMCs. These receptor sequences come from a human donor with aplastic anemia.

The J gene is TRBJ1-2, the V gene TRBV7-9; no firm D call. The V gene lost 7 bases and the J gene lost 3 bases, with 6 bases spanning the gap. The length of the CDR3 is 11 residues. The germline V gene encodes CDR1 SEHNR and CDR2 FQNEAQ (reference sequence). CDR3 nucleotides: TGTGCCAGCACCGATTACTATGGCTACACCTTC. Its protein product is CASTDYYGYTF.

The genes are TRBV27 and TRBJ1-1, with TRBD1 matching 8 bases. CDR1 and CDR2 (germline): MNHEY, SMNVEV (reference sequence). There are 14 residues in the CDR3. The V segment lost 5 bases and the J segment 6 bases; nucleotides outside the gene matches: 8. The CDR3 DNA reads as TGTGCCAGCAGTCCGGACAGGGTAGGAGCTGAAGCTTTCTTT. Translation gives CASSPDRVGAEAFF.

J is TRBJ2-7 and V is TRBV19; a possible D gene is TRBD1 (8 bases). Germline values: CDR1 LNHDA, CDR2 SQIVND (reference sequence). Deletions cut 5 bases from V and 6 bases from J, with 14 bases between. The CDR3 length is 13 residues. For the CDR3, the DNA is TGTGCCAGTAGTTTGACAGGGGAGGGCGAGCAGTACTTC. Its translation: CASSLTGEGEQYF.

In this sample, this clonotype turned up many times. The V gene is TRBV5-6, the J gene TRBJ1-1, with D hard to call. V was cut by 3 bases and J by 0 bases, with 12 bases left in between. This CDR3 comprises 15 residues. The V gene's germline CDR1 is SGHDT and CDR2 YYEEEE. CDR3 DNA sequence: TGTGCCAGCAGCTCCACACATGAGATGAACACTGAAGCTTTCTTT. It translates to CASSSTHEMNTEAFF.

The genes are TRBV2 and TRBJ1-6, with D maybe TRBD1 (6 bases). CDR3 size: 14 residues. V shed 6 bases and J shed 8 bases, with 14 bases lying between them. Germline V lookup: CDR1 SNHLY, CDR2 FYNNEI. For the CDR3, the DNA is TGTGCCAGCAGCCCACAGGGTCTTGATTCACCCCTCCACTTT. Amino acids: CASSPQGLDSPLHF.

This clonotype appeared a few times. The rearrangement uses TRBV27 and TRBJ1-3; possibly TRBD1 for D (5 bases). V lost 3 bases and J 0 bases, leaving 9 bases between the germline ends. The CDR3 sequence is 15 residues long. Germline values: CDR1 MNHEY, CDR2 SMNVEV (reference sequence). CDR3 sequence: CASSLRGSSGNTIYF. The CDR3 DNA reads TGTGCCAGCAGTTTGAGGGGAAGCTCTGGAAACACCATATATTTT.

This clonotype is a singleton in its sample. A read error may produce the germline difference seen at one junction end. The chain has TRBV10-3 and TRBJ2-5; TRBD1 agrees at 9 bases. The CDR3 has 15 residues. Germline assignment: CDR1 ENHRY and CDR2 SYGVKD. The CDR3 spells CASSDQGQGLETQYF. The DNA of the CDR3 is TGTGCCAGCAGTGACCAGGGACAGGGCTTAGAGACCCAGTACTTC.

Turning to this clonotype: This may come from a read error, since a much larger clone is one base off. The CDR3 here is CASTSSGTGPANYGYTF. In DNA, the CDR3 is TGTGCCAGCACCAGCTCCGGGACAGGGCCAGCCAACTATGGCTACACCTTC. The chain is built from TRBV27 and TRBJ1-2; 9 positions agree with TRBD1. The CDR3 contains 17 residues. V shed 7 bases, J shed 2 bases, and the junction held 14 bases outside the gene matches. The V gene's germline CDR1 is MNHEY and CDR2 SMNVEV (reference sequence).

The CDR3 DNA follows: TGTGCCAGCAGCTTCCGGGCCTCTGGGCCTGAGCAGTTCTTC. Translation gives CASSFRASGPEQFF. The chain carries TRBV11-2 and TRBJ2-1; D not certain. V gave up 3 bases and J gave up 9 bases, with 15 bases separating them. Germline loops: CDR1 SGHAT, CDR2 FQNNGV. The CDR3 is made up of 14 amino acids.

CDR3 DNA: TGTGCCAGCAGCTTCGAGGGACAGCAGCGAGAGACCCAGTACTTC. Encoded protein: CASSFEGQQRETQYF. This sequence joins TRBV7-8 and TRBJ2-5; 7 bases map to TRBD1. The CDR3 is made up of 15 amino acids. V shed 3 bases and J 4 bases; nucleotides not matched to a gene: 8. The germline V gene encodes CDR1 SGHVS and CDR2 FQNEAQ. Filled out from reference TRBV7-8 and TRBJ2-5, the complete variable domain reads GAGVSQSPRYKVAKRGQDVALRCDPISGHVSLFWYQQALGQGPEFLTYFQNEAQLDKSGLPSDRFFAERPEGSVSTLKIQRTQQEDSAVYLCASSFEGQQRETQYFGPGTRLLVL.

The chain employs TRBV30 and TRBJ1-1; 7 bases align to TRBD1. V was pared by 3 bases and J by 8 bases, with 3 bases of the junction left unmatched. Germline V lookup: CDR1 GTSNPN, CDR2 SVGIG (reference sequence). There are 11 residues in the CDR3. The CDR3 loop is CAWRGTVEAFF. In DNA, the CDR3 is TGTGCCTGGAGGGGGACAGTGGAAGCTTTCTTT.

The sample holds one count of this clonotype. The junction shows a germline mismatch at one end, possibly a read error. This chain uses TRBV7-6 with TRBJ1-1, with a possible D match to TRBD1 (6 bases). Per germline, CDR1 SGHVS and CDR2 FNYEAQ. This CDR3 is 12 amino acids long. The chain's CDR3 is CASSPPGQGALF. The CDR3, as DNA: TGTGCCAGCAGCCCGCCGGGACAAGGAGCTCTCTTT.

The CDR3 loop reads CASSPSAAYRTQYF. CDR3 nucleotide sequence: TGTGCCAGCAGTCCCTCGGCGGCCTACAGGACCCAGTACTTC. The gene calls are TRBV28 and TRBJ2-5; unclear D gene. Trimming stripped 5 bases from V and 7 bases from J, with 17 bases between. CDR3 length equals 14 residues. CDR1 and CDR2 from the germline V gene are MDHEN and SYDVKM.

The CDR3 sequence is CASSEWAGALAFF. CDR3 sequence (DNA): TGTGCCAGCAGTGAATGGGCAGGGGCGCTGGCTTTCTTT. The V gene is TRBV2, the J gene TRBJ1-1; D perhaps matches TRBD1 (6 bases). The germline V and J ends were trimmed by 2 bases and 11 bases, with 15 bases remaining between them. Germline-derived CDR1 and CDR2 are SNHLY and FYNNEI. This CDR3 is 13 amino acids long. The entire variable domain, with the rest obtained from reference TRBV2 and TRBJ1-1, is as follows: EPEVTQTPSHQVTQMGQEVILRCVPISNHLYFYWYRQILGQKVEFLVSFYNNEISEKSEIFDDQFSVERPDGSNFTLKIRSTKLEDSAMYFCASSEWAGALAFFGQGTRLTVV.

There are many counts of this clonotype. This chain uses TRBV13 with TRBJ1-2; TRBD1 might be the D (6 bases). The CDR3 extends over 14 amino acids. Germline V gene lookup returns CDR1 PRHDT and CDR2 FYEKMQ (reference sequence). The germline V and J ends were trimmed by 3 bases and 4 bases, with 12 bases remaining between them. CDR3 in DNA: TGTGCCAGCAGCTTGGGGCAGGGGATCTATGGCTACACCTTC. This sequence encodes CASSLGQGIYGYTF.

This clonotype has at least ten counts. The junction shows a germline mismatch at one end, possibly a read error. The J gene is TRBJ1-6, the V gene TRBV6-4; D is uncertain. There are 13 residues in the CDR3. Germline-derived CDR1 and CDR2 are MRHNA and SNTAGT. The CDR3 is CASSDSGFSPPHF. The CDR3 DNA reads TGTGCCAGCAGTGACTCTGGTTTTTCACCCCCCCACTTT.

This clonotype is categorized as medium-sized. The chain joins TRBV10-3 to TRBJ1-2; 9 positions agree with TRBD1. CDR1 and CDR2 from the germline V gene are ENHRY and SYGVKD. The CDR3 covers 12 residues. Trimming removed 7 bases from V and 6 bases from J; junction bases left unmatched: 3. The CDR3 spells CAITTGGDGYTF. CDR3 bases: TGTGCCATCACCACAGGGGGCGATGGCTACACCTTC.

This clonotype has a count of ten or more. The gene calls are TRBV2 and TRBJ2-1, with 8 bases identical to TRBD1. The CDR3 runs 16 residues. The germline gives CDR1 SNHLY, CDR2 FYNNEI. The trim removed 0 bases at V and 7 bases at J, leaving 8 bases unmatched. CDR3 sequence reads: CASSEAAGGRSNEQFF. CDR3 DNA sequence: TGTGCCAGCAGTGAAGCGGCAGGGGGCAGGTCAAATGAGCAGTTCTTC.

This clonotype was seen at least ten times. The CDR3 spells CAWSVSASEAFF. CDR3 nucleotides: TGTGCCTGGAGTGTAAGCGCCAGCGAAGCTTTCTTT. The V gene is TRBV30, the J gene TRBJ1-1; the D is unclear. CDR1 and CDR2 (germline): GTSNPN, SVGIG (reference sequence). This CDR3 is built from 12 residues. V was shortened by 0 bases and J by 8 bases, with 10 bases between the two germline ends.

There are a few counts of this clonotype. The V call is TRBV7-8, the J call TRBJ2-7; D may be TRBD1 (6 bases). Germline CDR1 is SGHVS and CDR2 is FQNEAQ. This CDR3 spans 12 amino acids. In DNA, the CDR3 is TGTGCTGGCAGCTTAGGGGGCTACGAGCAGTACTTC. It is translated as CAGSLGGYEQYF.

The chain employs TRBV14 and TRBJ1-6; maybe TRBD1 (5 bases). Germline V CDR1 and CDR2: SGHDN, FVKESK. Trimming pared 6 bases from V and 6 bases from J, leaving 15 bases between. The CDR3 length is 15 residues. The CDR3 DNA reads as TGTGCCAGCAGACAGACAGCGAACCTTAATTCACCCCTCCACTTT. Encoded protein: CASRQTANLNSPLHF. The whole variable domain, remainder taken from reference TRBV14 and TRBJ1-6, is EAGVTQFPSHSVIEKGQTVTLRCDPISGHDNLYWYRRVMGKEIKFLLHFVKESKQDESGMPNNRFLAERTGGTYSTLKVQPAELEDSGVYFCASRQTANLNSPLHFGNGTRLTVT.

This clonotype occurred once. A junction end diverges from the germline sequence, so it may reflect a read error. V is TRBV19 and J is TRBJ2-2; 7 nucleotides line up with TRBD2. CDR1 is LNHDA, CDR2 SQIVND, per germline (reference sequence). The CDR3 is made up of 14 amino acids. The CDR3 spells CAGSIAGEAGGLFF. CDR3 nucleotides: TGTGCCGGTAGTATCGCGGGGGAAGCCGGGGGGCTGTTTTTT.